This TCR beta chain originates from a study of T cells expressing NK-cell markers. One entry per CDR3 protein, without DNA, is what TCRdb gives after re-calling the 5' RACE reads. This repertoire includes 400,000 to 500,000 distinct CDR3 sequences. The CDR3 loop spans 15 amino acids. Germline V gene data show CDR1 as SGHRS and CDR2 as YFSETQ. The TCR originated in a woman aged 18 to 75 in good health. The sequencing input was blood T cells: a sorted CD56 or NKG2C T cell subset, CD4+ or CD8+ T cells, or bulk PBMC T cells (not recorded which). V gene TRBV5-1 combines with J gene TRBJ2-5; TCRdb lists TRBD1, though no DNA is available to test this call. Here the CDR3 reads CASSLVGQAQETQYF.